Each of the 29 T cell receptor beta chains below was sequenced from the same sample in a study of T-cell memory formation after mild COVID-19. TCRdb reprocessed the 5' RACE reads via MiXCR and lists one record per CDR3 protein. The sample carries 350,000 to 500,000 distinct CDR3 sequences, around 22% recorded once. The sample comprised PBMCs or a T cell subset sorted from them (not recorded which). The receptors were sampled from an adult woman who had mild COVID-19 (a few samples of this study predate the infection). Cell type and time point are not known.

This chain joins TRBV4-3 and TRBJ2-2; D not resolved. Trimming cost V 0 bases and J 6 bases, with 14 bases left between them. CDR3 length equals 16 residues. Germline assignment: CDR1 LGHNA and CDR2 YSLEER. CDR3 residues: CASSQDFSYNAGELFF. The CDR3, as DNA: TGCGCCAGCAGCCAAGATTTCTCGTATAACGCCGGGGAGCTGTTTTTT.

CDR3 sequence: CASSLKYSTDTQYF. The CDR3 DNA is TGCGCCAGCAGCTTGAAGTACAGCACAGATACGCAGTATTTT. V is TRBV5-1 and J is TRBJ2-3; D gene uncertain. V lost 1 base to trimming and J lost 0 bases, with 6 bases between them. The CDR3 runs to 14 residues. Germline V gene sequence: CDR1 SGHRS, CDR2 YFSETQ.

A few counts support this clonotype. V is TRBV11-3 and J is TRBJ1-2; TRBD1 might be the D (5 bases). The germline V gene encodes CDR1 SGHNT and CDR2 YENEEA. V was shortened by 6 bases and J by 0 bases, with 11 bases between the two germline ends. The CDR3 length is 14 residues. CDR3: CASRPRGSNYGYTF. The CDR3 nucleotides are TGTGCCAGCAGACCCCGGGGCTCTAACTATGGCTACACCTTC.

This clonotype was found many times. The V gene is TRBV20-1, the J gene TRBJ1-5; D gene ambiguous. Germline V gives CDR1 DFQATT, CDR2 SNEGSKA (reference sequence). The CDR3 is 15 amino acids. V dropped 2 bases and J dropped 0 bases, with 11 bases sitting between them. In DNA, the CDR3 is TGCAGTGCTAGAATCGGACTTAATAGCAATCAGCCCCAGCATTTT. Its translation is CSARIGLNSNQPQHF.

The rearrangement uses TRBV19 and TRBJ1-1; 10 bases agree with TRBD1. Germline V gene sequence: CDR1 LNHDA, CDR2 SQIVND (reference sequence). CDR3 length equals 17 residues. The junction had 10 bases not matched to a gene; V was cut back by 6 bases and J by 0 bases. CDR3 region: CASRSAGGQGMNTEAFF. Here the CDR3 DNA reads TGTGCCAGTAGATCCGCCGGGGGACAGGGGATGAACACTGAAGCTTTCTTT.

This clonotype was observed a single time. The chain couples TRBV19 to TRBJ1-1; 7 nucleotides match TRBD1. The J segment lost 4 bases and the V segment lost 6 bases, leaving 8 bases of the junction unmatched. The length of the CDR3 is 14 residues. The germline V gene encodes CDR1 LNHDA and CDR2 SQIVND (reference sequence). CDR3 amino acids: CASRKPGGTTEAFF. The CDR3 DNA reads TGTGCCAGTAGAAAACCAGGGGGGACCACTGAAGCTTTCTTT. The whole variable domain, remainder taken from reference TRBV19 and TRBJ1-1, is DGGITQSPKYLFRKEGQNVTLSCEQNLNHDAMYWYRQDPGQGLRLIYYSQIVNDFQKGDIAEGYSVSREKKESFPLTVTSAQKNPTAFYLCASRKPGGTTEAFFGQGTRLTVV.

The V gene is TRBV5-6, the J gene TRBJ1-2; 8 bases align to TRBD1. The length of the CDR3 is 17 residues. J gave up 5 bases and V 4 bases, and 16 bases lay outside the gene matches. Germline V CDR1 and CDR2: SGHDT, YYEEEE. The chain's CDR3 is CASSPGQGGQSWYGYTF. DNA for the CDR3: TGTGCCAGCAGCCCCGGACAGGGCGGCCAATCGTGGTATGGCTACACCTTC.

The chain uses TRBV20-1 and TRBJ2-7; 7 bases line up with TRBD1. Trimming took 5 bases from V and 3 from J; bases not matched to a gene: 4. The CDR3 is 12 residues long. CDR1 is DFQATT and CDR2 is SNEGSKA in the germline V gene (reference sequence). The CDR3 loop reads CSALRQGYEQYF. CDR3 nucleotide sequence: TGCAGTGCTCTCCGACAGGGCTACGAGCAGTACTTC.

The CDR3 nucleotides read TGTGCCAGCAGCGTAGGGACAGCGAACACCGGGGAGCTGTTTTTT. It codes for CASSVGTANTGELFF. V and J are TRBV9 and TRBJ2-2, with D perhaps matching TRBD1 (6 bases). The CDR3 is 15 residues long. The V end was cut by 0 bases, the J end by 0 bases, with 6 bases between. Germline V gives CDR1 SGDLS, CDR2 YYNGEE.

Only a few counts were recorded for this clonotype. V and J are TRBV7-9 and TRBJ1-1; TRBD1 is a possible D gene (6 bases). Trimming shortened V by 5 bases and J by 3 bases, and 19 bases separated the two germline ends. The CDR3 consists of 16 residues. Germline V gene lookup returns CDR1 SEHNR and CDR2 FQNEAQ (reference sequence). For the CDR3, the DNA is TGTGCCAGCAGCCACGACGGGGGCGGGTGGGACACTGAAGCTTTCTTT. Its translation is CASSHDGGGWDTEAFF.

The CDR3 DNA sequence: TGCAGTGCTAGAGATGGCCAGGGGGCCTACGAGCAGTACTTC. This codes for CSARDGQGAYEQYF. The chain couples TRBV20-1 to TRBJ2-7, with 7 positions matching TRBD1. V lost 0 bases, J lost 2 bases, and 4 bases stayed unmatched. Germline V gene lookup returns CDR1 DFQATT and CDR2 SNEGSKA (reference sequence). This CDR3 is built from 14 residues.

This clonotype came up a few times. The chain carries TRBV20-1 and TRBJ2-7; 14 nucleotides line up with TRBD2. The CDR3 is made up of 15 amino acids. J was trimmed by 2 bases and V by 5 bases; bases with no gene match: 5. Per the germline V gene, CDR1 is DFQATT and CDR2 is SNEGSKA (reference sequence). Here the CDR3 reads CSARRLAGGPYEQYF. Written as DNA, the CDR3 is TGCAGTGCTCGCAGACTAGCGGGGGGGCCCTACGAGCAGTACTTC.

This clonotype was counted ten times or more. CDR3 residues: CASSQAGLSEQYF. CDR3 DNA: TGTGCCAGCAGCCAAGCGGGGTTAAGCGAGCAGTACTTC. V gene TRBV3-1 combines with J gene TRBJ2-7; D perhaps matches TRBD2 (5 bases). The CDR3 loop spans 13 amino acids. Trimming stripped 1 base from V and 6 bases from J, with 10 bases between. Germline CDR1 and CDR2: LGHDT and YNNKEL (reference sequence).

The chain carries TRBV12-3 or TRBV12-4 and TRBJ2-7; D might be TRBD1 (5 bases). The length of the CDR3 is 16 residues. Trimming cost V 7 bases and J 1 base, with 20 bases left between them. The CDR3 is CASTQTWGLGSYEQYF. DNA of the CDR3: TGTGCCAGCACCCAGACGTGGGGCTTGGGGTCCTACGAGCAGTACTTC.

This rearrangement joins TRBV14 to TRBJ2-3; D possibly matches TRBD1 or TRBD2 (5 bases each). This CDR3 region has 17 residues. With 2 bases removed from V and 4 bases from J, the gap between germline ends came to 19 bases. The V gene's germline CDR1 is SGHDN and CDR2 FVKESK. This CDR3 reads CASSQLRGAIAADTQYF. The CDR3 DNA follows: TGTGCCAGCAGCCAACTACGAGGGGCGATAGCCGCAGATACGCAGTATTTT.

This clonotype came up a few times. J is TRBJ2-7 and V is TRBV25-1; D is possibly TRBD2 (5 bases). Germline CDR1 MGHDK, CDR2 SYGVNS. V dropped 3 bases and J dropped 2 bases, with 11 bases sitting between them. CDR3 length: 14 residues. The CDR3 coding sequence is TGTGCCAGCAGTGATACGGGGTCTACCTACGAGCAGTACTTC. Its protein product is CASSDTGSTYEQYF.

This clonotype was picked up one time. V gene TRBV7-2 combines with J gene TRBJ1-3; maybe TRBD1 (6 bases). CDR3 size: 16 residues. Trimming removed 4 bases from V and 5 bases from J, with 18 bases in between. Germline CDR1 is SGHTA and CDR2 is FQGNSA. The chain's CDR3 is CASSSDPGGARNTIYF. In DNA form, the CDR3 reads TGTGCCAGCAGCTCAGACCCCGGGGGGGCAAGAAACACCATATATTTT.

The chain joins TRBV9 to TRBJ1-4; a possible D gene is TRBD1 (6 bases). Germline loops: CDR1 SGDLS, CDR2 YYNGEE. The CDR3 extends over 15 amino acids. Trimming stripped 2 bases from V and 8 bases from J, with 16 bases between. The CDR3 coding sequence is TGTGCCAGCAGCGTCGACGGAAGGGGGGGAGAAAAACTGTTTTTT. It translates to CASSVDGRGGEKLFF. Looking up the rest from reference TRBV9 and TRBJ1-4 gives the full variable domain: DSGVTQTPKHLITATGQRVTLRCSPRSGDLSVYWYQQSLDQGLQFLIQYYNGEERAKGNILERFSAQQFPDLHSELNLSSLELGDSALYFCASSVDGRGGEKLFFGSGTQLSVL.

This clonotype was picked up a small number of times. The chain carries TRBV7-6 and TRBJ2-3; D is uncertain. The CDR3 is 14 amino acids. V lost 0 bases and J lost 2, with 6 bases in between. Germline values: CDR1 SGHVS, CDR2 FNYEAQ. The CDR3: CASSLALYTDTQYF. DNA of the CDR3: TGTGCCAGCAGCTTAGCTCTTTACACAGATACGCAGTATTTT.

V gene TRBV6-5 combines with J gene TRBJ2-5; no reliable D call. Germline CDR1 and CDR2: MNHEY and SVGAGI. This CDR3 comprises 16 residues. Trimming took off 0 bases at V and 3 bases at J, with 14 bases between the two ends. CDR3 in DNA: TGTGCCAGCAGTTACTCGAAAGGATTCATCAAAGAGACCCAGTACTTC. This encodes CASSYSKGFIKETQYF.

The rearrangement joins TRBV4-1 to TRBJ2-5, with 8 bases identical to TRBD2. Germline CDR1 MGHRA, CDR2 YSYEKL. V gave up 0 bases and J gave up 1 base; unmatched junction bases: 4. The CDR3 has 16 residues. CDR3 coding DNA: TGCGCCAGCAGCCAAGATCAGGCGGGGGGCCAAGAGACCCAGTACTTC. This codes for CASSQDQAGGQETQYF.

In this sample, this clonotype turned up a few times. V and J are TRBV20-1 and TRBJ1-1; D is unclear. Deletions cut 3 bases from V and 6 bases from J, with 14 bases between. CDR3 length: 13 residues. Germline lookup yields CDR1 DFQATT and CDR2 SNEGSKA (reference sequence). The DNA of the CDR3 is TGCAGTGCTAGGTTGGGCGGGATATCTGAAGCTTTCTTT. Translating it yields CSARLGGISEAFF.

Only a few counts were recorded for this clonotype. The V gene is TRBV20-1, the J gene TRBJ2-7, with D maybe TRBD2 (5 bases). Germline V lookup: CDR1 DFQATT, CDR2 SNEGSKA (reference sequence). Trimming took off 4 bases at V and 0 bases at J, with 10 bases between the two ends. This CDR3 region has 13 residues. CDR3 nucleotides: TGCAGTGCTATCTCCCGGGGCTCCTACGAGCAGTACTTC. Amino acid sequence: CSAISRGSYEQYF.

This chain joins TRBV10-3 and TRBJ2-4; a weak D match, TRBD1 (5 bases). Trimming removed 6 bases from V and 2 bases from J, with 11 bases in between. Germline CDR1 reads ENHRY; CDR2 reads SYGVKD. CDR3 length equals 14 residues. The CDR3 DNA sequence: TGTGCCATCAGCGGTGACAGCCCCAAAAACATTCAGTACTTC. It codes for CAISGDSPKNIQYF.

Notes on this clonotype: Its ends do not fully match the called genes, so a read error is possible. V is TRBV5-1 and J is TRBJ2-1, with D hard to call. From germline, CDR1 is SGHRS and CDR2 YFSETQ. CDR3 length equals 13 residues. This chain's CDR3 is CASSSPSYNEQFF. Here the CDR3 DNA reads TGCGCCAGTAGCTCCCCCTCCTACAATGAGCAGTTCTTC. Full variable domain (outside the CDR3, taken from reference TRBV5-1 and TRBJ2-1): KAGVTQTPRYLIKTRGQQVTLSCSPISGHRSVSWYQQTPGQGLQFLFEYFSETQRNKGNFPGRFSGRQFSNSRSEMNVSTLELGDSALYLCASSSPSYNEQFFGPGTRLTVL.

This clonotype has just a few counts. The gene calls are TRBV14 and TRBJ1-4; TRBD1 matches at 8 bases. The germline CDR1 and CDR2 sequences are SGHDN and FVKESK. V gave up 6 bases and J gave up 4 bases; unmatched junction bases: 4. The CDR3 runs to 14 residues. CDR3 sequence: CASRLTGDNEKLFF. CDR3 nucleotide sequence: TGTGCCAGCAGACTGACAGGGGATAATGAAAAACTGTTTTTT.

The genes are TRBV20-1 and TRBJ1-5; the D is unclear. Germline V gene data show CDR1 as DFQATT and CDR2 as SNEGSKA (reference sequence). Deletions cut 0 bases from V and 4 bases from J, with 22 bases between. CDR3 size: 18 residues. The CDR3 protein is CSARDPAIGRGENQPQHF. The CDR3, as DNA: TGCAGTGCTAGAGATCCTGCAATAGGGCGAGGTGAAAATCAGCCCCAGCATTTT.

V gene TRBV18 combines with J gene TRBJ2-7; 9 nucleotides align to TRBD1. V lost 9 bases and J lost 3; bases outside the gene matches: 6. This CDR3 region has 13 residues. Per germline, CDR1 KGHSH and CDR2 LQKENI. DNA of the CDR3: TGTGCCAGTACTGGGGACAGGGACTACGAGCAGTACTTC. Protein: CASTGDRDYEQYF.

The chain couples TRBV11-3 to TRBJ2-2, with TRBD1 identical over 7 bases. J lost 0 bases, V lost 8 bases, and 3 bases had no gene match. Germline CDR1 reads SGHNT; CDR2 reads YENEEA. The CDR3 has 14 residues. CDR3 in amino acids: CASQDRPNTGELFF. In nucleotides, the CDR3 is TGTGCCAGCCAGGACAGGCCGAACACCGGGGAGCTGTTTTTT. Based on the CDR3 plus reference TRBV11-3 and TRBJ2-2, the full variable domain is EAGVVQSPRYKIIEKKQPVAFWCNPISGHNTLYWYLQNLGQGPELLIRYENEEAVDDSQLPKDRFSAERLKGVDSTLKIQPAELGDSAVYLCASQDRPNTGELFFGEGSRLTVL.